The subject of this entry is one T cell receptor beta chain. The entry originates in a study of T cell responses to AZD1222 COVID-19 vaccine. Profiling relied on immunoSEQ multiplex PCR, and the TCRdb table lists in-frame clones only, not all of them. Here the sample spans roughly 51,000 clones, 80% to 90% being singletons. The sample here was peripheral blood, taken 28 days after the second AZD1222 dose. The sequence came from an adult who received the AZD1222 COVID-19 vaccine.

CDR3 in DNA: TGCGCCAGCAGCCCCCGTAAGGGTGATTACGAGCAGTACTTC. It specifies CASSPRKGDYEQYF. The chain recombines TRBV5-1 with TRBJ2-7, with unresolved D. Germline V gene lookup returns CDR1 SGHRS and CDR2 YFSETQ. Trimming shortened V by 4 bases and J by 4 bases, and 15 bases separated the two germline ends. This CDR3 has 14 residues.